The 17 T cell receptor beta chains below all came from one sample that was sequenced in a study of blood T cell repertoires in COVID-19 (dated by TCRdb to between 2020 and 2021). Libraries came from the immunoSEQ multiplex PCR assay. TCRdb took this table from immuneACCESS and kept in-frame rearrangements with V and J called. Such tables lack part of the clones; where checked against another copy, unresolved V genes explain under half of the gap, and the rest is unexplained. The sample table records some 150,000 clones; approximately 86% of these occur just once. Roughly 4% of the sample goes to the ten largest clones. The sequenced sample was peripheral blood. These receptors all stem from a woman aged 60-75 years who had recovered from COVID-19.

V is TRBV7-7 and J is TRBJ2-1; D unclear. V lost 5 bases and J 5 bases, leaving 10 bases between the germline ends. The length of the CDR3 is 13 residues. Germline lookup yields CDR1 SSHAT and CDR2 FNYEAQ (reference sequence). The CDR3 sequence: CASSLSPNNEQFF. The CDR3 region has the DNA TGTGCCAGCAGCCTCTCACCTAACAATGAGCAGTTCTTC.

The rearrangement links TRBV7-8 to TRBJ1-5; maybe TRBD1 (5 bases). Germline-derived CDR1 and CDR2 are SGHVS and FQNEAQ. The CDR3 contains 15 residues. V shed 1 base and J shed 6 bases, with 13 bases lying between them. The CDR3 coding sequence is TGTGCCAGCAGCTTAGGGGTCAGGGAGGGTCAGCCCCAGCATTTT. Its translation is CASSLGVREGQPQHF.

The table lists this clone with a count of one. The V and J genes are TRBV28 and TRBJ2-1, with 9 nucleotides matching TRBD2. V lost 4 bases and J lost 4; bases outside the gene matches: 8. This CDR3 is 16 amino acids long. Germline CDR1 MDHEN, CDR2 SYDVKM. This CDR3 is CASSSAGSGGYNEQFF. The CDR3 DNA follows: TGTGCCAGCAGTTCAGCGGGTAGCGGGGGTTACAATGAGCAGTTCTTC.

The chain recombines TRBV5-4 with TRBJ2-5, with D tentatively TRBD2 (6 bases). The germline V and J ends were trimmed by 4 bases and 2 bases, with 9 bases remaining between them. This CDR3 region has 13 residues. CDR1 and CDR2 from the germline V gene are SGHNT and YYREEE (reference sequence). The CDR3 coding sequence is TGTGCCAGCAGCGAGGGACTGCAAGAGACCCAGTACTTC. Protein: CASSEGLQETQYF.

The chain has TRBV28 and TRBJ2-3; TRBD1 aligns across 8 bases. V lost 5 bases to trimming and J lost 2 bases; unmatched junction nucleotides: 6. The V gene's germline CDR1 is MDHEN and CDR2 SYDVKM. This CDR3 is 15 amino acids long. CDR3 nucleotides: TGTGCCAGCAGTCACGACAGGGGTAACACAGATACGCAGTATTTT. It translates to CASSHDRGNTDTQYF.

The chain joins TRBV27 to TRBJ2-7; 9 bases align to TRBD1. The CDR3 is 14 amino acids. CDR1 is MNHEY and CDR2 is SMNVEV in the germline V gene (reference sequence). With 3 bases clipped from V and 3 bases from J, the junction kept 3 bases outside the gene matches. The CDR3 DNA is TGTGCCAGCAGTTTGGGACAGGGCTACTACGAGCAGTACTTC. As protein: CASSLGQGYYEQYF.

In its sample, this clone was seen once. The chain carries TRBV7-3 and TRBJ2-5, with 8 bases fitting TRBD2. Germline lookup yields CDR1 SGHTA and CDR2 FQGTGA. This CDR3 spans 15 amino acids. V lost 5 bases and J lost 5; bases outside the gene matches: 10. The CDR3: CASSPRPGGKETQYF. In nucleotides, the CDR3 is TGTGCCAGCAGCCCCCGTCCGGGGGGGAAGGAGACCCAGTACTTC.

The chain links TRBV3-1 (or the pseudogene TRBV3-2) to TRBJ1-6; D remains unclear. The CDR3 runs 13 residues. Trimming cost V 6 bases and J 10 bases, with 13 bases left between them. Germline CDR1 is LGHDT and CDR2 is YNNKEL (reference sequence). The CDR3 DNA reads as TGTGCCAGCAGGACCGGGTCCTTGTCACCCCTCCACTTT. Translated: CASRTGSLSPLHF.

This sequence joins TRBV27 and TRBJ2-3, with 9 bases that match TRBD2. The germline V gene has CDR1 MNHEY and CDR2 SMNVEV (reference sequence). The CDR3 spans 15 residues. The V gene end was trimmed by 6 bases and the J gene end by 0 bases; junction bases not matched to a gene: 4. The CDR3 reads CASRLAGASTDTQYF. Written as DNA, the CDR3 is TGTGCCAGCAGGTTAGCGGGGGCAAGCACAGATACGCAGTATTTT.

The chain links TRBV5-1 to TRBJ2-7, with 9 positions matching TRBD2. This CDR3 is built from 16 residues. V was clipped by 4 bases and J by 0 bases; unmatched bases: 8. In germline, CDR1 is SGHRS, CDR2 YFSETQ. In nucleotides, the CDR3 is TGCGCCAGCAGCGTGAATAGCGGGGGAAGCTCCTACGAGCAGTACTTC. It yields the protein CASSVNSGGSSYEQYF.

This rearrangement joins TRBV30 to TRBJ2-3, with 7 bases matching TRBD2. J lost 4 bases, V lost 4 bases, and 5 bases had no gene match. Looked up from germline, CDR1 is GTSNPN and CDR2 is SVGIG (reference sequence). The CDR3 extends over 13 amino acids. CDR3 sequence: CAWNLRGSDTQYF. The CDR3 nucleotides read TGTGCCTGGAATCTGCGGGGGTCAGATACGCAGTATTTT.

In its sample, this clone was seen once. The chain recombines TRBV19 with TRBJ2-3; tentatively, D is TRBD2 (5 bases). Germline V gene sequence: CDR1 LNHDA, CDR2 SQIVND (reference sequence). Trimming took off 5 bases at V and 0 bases at J, with 9 bases between the two ends. This CDR3 contains 14 residues. The CDR3 protein is CASSFGLSTDTQYF. The DNA of the CDR3 is TGTGCCAGTAGTTTCGGACTTAGCACAGATACGCAGTATTTT.

The chain employs TRBV5-6 and TRBJ1-1, with 7 nucleotides matching TRBD1. V lost 4 bases, J lost 3 bases, and 3 bases stayed unmatched. CDR1 is SGHDT, CDR2 YYEEEE, per germline. This CDR3 spans 13 amino acids. CDR3 amino acids: CASSADRDTEAFF. In nucleotides, the CDR3 is TGTGCCAGCAGCGCCGACAGGGACACTGAAGCTTTCTTT.

V is TRBV29-1 and J is TRBJ2-3; tentative D call: TRBD1 (5 bases). Germline-derived CDR1 and CDR2 are SQVTM and ANQGSEA. V lost 0 bases to trimming and J lost 3 bases, with 13 bases between them. This CDR3 is built from 15 residues. CDR3 in amino acids: CSVEEGGRATDTQYF. The CDR3 DNA follows: TGCAGCGTTGAAGAGGGTGGCAGGGCTACAGATACGCAGTATTTT.

The chain recombines TRBV10-3 with TRBJ2-2, with TRBD2 matching over 8 bases. CDR3 length: 14 amino acids. Losses at the gene ends were 6 bases for V and 0 bases for J; bases not matched to a gene: 0. Germline-derived CDR1 and CDR2 are ENHRY and SYGVKD. The CDR3 here is CAIRAGANTGELFF. The CDR3 bases are TGTGCCATCAGAGCGGGGGCGAACACCGGGGAGCTGTTTTTT.

This sequence joins TRBV9 and TRBJ2-1; 12 bases agree with TRBD2. This CDR3 comprises 17 residues. J lost 6 bases, V lost 0 bases, and 7 bases had no gene match. Germline-derived CDR1 and CDR2 are SGDLS and YYNGEE. The CDR3 protein is CASSVDAGTSGLNEQFF. The CDR3 DNA reads TGTGCCAGCAGCGTAGACGCCGGGACTAGCGGGCTCAATGAGCAGTTCTTC.

The chain links TRBV10-2 to TRBJ2-2; weak D call: TRBD2 (5 bases). The CDR3 has 13 amino acids. The germline V gene encodes CDR1 WSHSY and CDR2 SAAADI. V shed 6 bases and J shed 5 bases, with 10 bases lying between them. The CDR3 here is CASRTGFTGELFF. The CDR3 bases are TGCGCCAGCAGGACGGGGTTTACCGGGGAGCTGTTTTTT.